The 31 T cell receptor beta chains below come from one sample, sequenced in a study of T cells in Graves' hyperthyroidism and ophthalmopathy. It was RNA transcripts that yielded the amplified TCR beta CDR3 regions. A first-round RT-PCR of the TCR CDR3 used the HTBI primer set. In TCRdb, the multiplex PCR reads were re-called with MiXCR into one record per CDR3 protein. The sample consists of hundreds of thousands of distinct CDR3 sequences, approximately 16% of them appearing once. Sequencing was done on a sample of blood. These receptors were obtained from a middle-aged man with Graves' hyperthyroidism.

The chain couples TRBV7-2 to TRBJ2-7; TRBD2 matches at 10 bases. J was trimmed by 3 bases and V by 4 bases; bases with no gene match: 6. Germline V gene lookup returns CDR1 SGHTA and CDR2 FQGNSA. The CDR3 extends over 15 amino acids. CDR3 sequence: CASSSSGGAVYEQYF. In DNA form, the CDR3 reads TGTGCCAGCAGCTCAAGCGGGGGGGCGGTCTACGAGCAGTACTTC.

This clonotype was found many times. V gene TRBV20-1 combines with J gene TRBJ2-7; tentatively, D is TRBD1 (5 bases). The CDR3 contains 14 residues. V dropped 6 bases and J dropped 2 bases, with 17 bases sitting between them. Per germline, CDR1 DFQATT and CDR2 SNEGSKA (reference sequence). DNA for the CDR3: TGCAGTGCCTCGCGACAGAGCGTACCCTACGAGCAGTACTTC. Residues: CSASRQSVPYEQYF.

This chain links TRBV9 with TRBJ2-5; 9 nucleotides line up with TRBD1. CDR3 length: 14 amino acids. The germline CDR1 and CDR2 sequences are SGDLS and YYNGEE. V dropped 4 bases and J dropped 5; count of bases not matched to a gene: 6. The CDR3 here is CASSTDRGGETQYF. CDR3 coding DNA: TGTGCCAGCAGCACGGACAGGGGAGGTGAGACCCAGTACTTC.

This clonotype was detected many times. The chain has TRBV2 and TRBJ1-2; D is unresolved. There are 14 residues in the CDR3. The germline V gene encodes CDR1 SNHLY and CDR2 FYNNEI. The germline V and J ends were trimmed by 0 bases and 4 bases, with 9 bases remaining between them. As DNA, the CDR3 is TGTGCCAGCAGTGAAGCGCAACAGCTCTATGGCTACACCTTC. Translated: CASSEAQQLYGYTF. The whole variable domain, remainder taken from reference TRBV2 and TRBJ1-2, is EPEVTQTPSHQVTQMGQEVILRCVPISNHLYFYWYRQILGQKVEFLVSFYNNEISEKSEIFDDQFSVERPDGSNFTLKIRSTKLEDSAMYFCASSEAQQLYGYTFGSGTRLTVV.

There are many counts of this clonotype. V and J are TRBV3-1 and TRBJ2-2; TRBD2 agrees at 9 bases. The V gene's germline CDR1 is LGHDT and CDR2 YNNKEL (reference sequence). This CDR3 has 16 residues. J gave up 7 bases and V 3 bases, and 9 bases lay outside the gene matches. The CDR3 loop reads CASSHRLAATHGELFF. As DNA, the CDR3 is TGTGCCAGCAGCCACCGACTAGCGGCAACCCACGGGGAGCTGTTTTTT.

V and J are TRBV19 and TRBJ2-3; 12 positions agree with TRBD2. Germline V gene lookup returns CDR1 LNHDA and CDR2 SQIVND (reference sequence). The CDR3 contains 16 residues. Losses at the gene ends were 5 bases for V and 3 bases for J; bases not matched to a gene: 6. CDR3 sequence (DNA): TGTGCCAGTAGTCTCGGACTAGCGGGAAAGACAGATACGCAGTATTTT. Amino acids: CASSLGLAGKTDTQYF.

This clonotype was observed many times. The V and J genes are TRBV19 and TRBJ2-1; the match to TRBD2 covers 7 bases. V shed 3 bases, J shed 6 bases, and the junction held 14 bases outside the gene matches. The CDR3 extends over 17 amino acids. Germline assignment: CDR1 LNHDA and CDR2 SQIVND (reference sequence). CDR3 coding DNA: TGTGCCAGTAGTATGGGGCGGAGACGGGGGGTATCCAATGAGCAGTTCTTC. Its translation: CASSMGRRRGVSNEQFF.

This clonotype was observed at least ten times. The chain employs TRBV20-1 and TRBJ2-3; 11 nucleotides align to TRBD2. This CDR3 has 17 residues. Germline trimming cut 4 bases from V and 0 bases from J; bases unmatched to any gene: 9. Germline CDR1 is DFQATT and CDR2 is SNEGSKA (reference sequence). This chain's CDR3 is CSATRRTSGSSTDTQYF. DNA for the CDR3: TGCAGTGCTACACGGAGGACTAGCGGGTCTAGCACAGATACGCAGTATTTT.

This clonotype was counted at least ten times. As DNA, the CDR3 is TGTGCCAGCAGTTATCGTGAGACAGCGTACACTGAAGCTTTCTTT. Encoded protein: CASSYRETAYTEAFF. The rearrangement uses TRBV6-2 or TRBV6-3 and TRBJ1-1, with a tentative D call TRBD1 (5 bases). Trimming shortened V by 3 bases and J by 3 bases, and 14 bases separated the two germline ends. This CDR3 is built from 15 residues. In germline, CDR1 is MNHEY, CDR2 SVGEGT.

In this sample, this clonotype turned up many times. The CDR3 here is CSAMDRLNYGYTF. CDR3 bases: TGCAGTGCTATGGACAGACTTAACTATGGCTACACCTTC. The chain uses TRBV20-1 and TRBJ1-2, with D perhaps matching TRBD1 (6 bases). V shed 4 bases and J shed 1 base, with 10 bases lying between them. In germline, CDR1 is DFQATT, CDR2 SNEGSKA (reference sequence). The CDR3 length is 13 residues.

This clonotype was counted at least ten times. The chain couples TRBV18 to TRBJ1-1, with D possibly TRBD1 on 6 matching bases. CDR1 and CDR2 from the germline V gene are KGHSH and LQKENI. Trimming took 3 bases from V and 1 from J, leaving 12 bases between them. The CDR3 totals 15 residues. The CDR3 coding sequence is TGTGCCAGCTCACCGGGCTGGGGGGCGAACACTGAAGCTTTCTTT. It yields the protein CASSPGWGANTEAFF.

In DNA form, the CDR3 reads TGTGCCAGCAGCCCAAGCGGACAGTCTGGAAACACCATATATTTT. Its protein is CASSPSGQSGNTIYF. The chain recombines TRBV9 with TRBJ1-3; tentatively, D is TRBD1 (6 bases). CDR1 and CDR2 from the germline V gene are SGDLS and YYNGEE. The CDR3 loop spans 15 amino acids. V was shortened by 4 bases and J by 1 base, with 12 bases between the two germline ends.

The CDR3 DNA is TGTGCCAGCAGCTTAGAGGAAGGACTTGCACCCCTCCACTTT. This encodes CASSLEEGLAPLHF. The genes are TRBV7-9 and TRBJ1-6; D unclear. V lost 1 base and J lost 11, with 12 bases in between. This CDR3 spans 14 amino acids. Germline V gene sequence: CDR1 SEHNR, CDR2 FQNEAQ (reference sequence). The whole variable domain, filled in from reference TRBV7-9 and TRBJ1-6, reads DTGVSQNPRHKITKRGQNVTFRCDPISEHNRLYWYRQTLGQGPEFLTYFQNEAQLEKSRLLSDRFSAERPKGSFSTLEIQRTEQGDSAMYLCASSLEEGLAPLHFGNGTRLTVT.

A few counts support this clonotype. The chain couples TRBV10-3 to TRBJ1-1, with 10 bases fitting TRBD1. Germline lookup yields CDR1 ENHRY and CDR2 SYGVKD. After removal of 7 bases from V and 5 bases from J, the junction contained 7 bases not matched to a gene. The CDR3 spans 14 residues. The CDR3 spells CAITQDRGGTEAFF. CDR3 bases: TGTGCCATCACCCAGGACAGGGGGGGGACTGAAGCTTTCTTT.

The rearrangement uses TRBV20-1 and TRBJ2-1, with 12 positions matching TRBD2. The ends lost 6 bases at V and 3 bases at J; junction bases unmatched: 3. The germline CDR1 and CDR2 sequences are DFQATT and SNEGSKA (reference sequence). The CDR3 is 14 residues long. This CDR3 reads CSALLAGGYNEQFF. Written as DNA, the CDR3 is TGCAGTGCCCTACTAGCGGGGGGCTACAATGAGCAGTTCTTC.

This clonotype was seen only a few times. Given a much more abundant clone one base away, this may be a read error. V and J are TRBV5-1 and TRBJ2-7; TRBD1 or TRBD2 may be the D gene (5 bases each). Germline values: CDR1 SGHRS, CDR2 YFSETQ. This CDR3 region has 15 residues. V lost 4 bases and J 9 bases, leaving 23 bases between the germline ends. CDR3 bases: TGCGCCAGCAGCCCGAGGGGCCTAACACGGGGTCGGCAGTACTTC. Translated: CASSPRGLTRGRQYF.

This clonotype was counted between two and nine times. The rearrangement uses TRBV6-1 and TRBJ1-1; 9 nucleotides line up with TRBD1. From germline, CDR1 is MNHNS and CDR2 SASEGT. This CDR3 is 15 amino acids long. Trimming cost V 6 bases and J 4 bases; bases outside gene matches: 9. In nucleotides, the CDR3 is TGTGCCAGCAGCAGGGACAGGGAGGGCGGCACTGAAGCTTTCTTT. Translation gives CASSRDREGGTEAFF.

On this clonotype itself: This may arise from a read error, as a much more abundant clone is one base away. The chain carries TRBV7-9 and TRBJ2-7; the D is unclear. From germline, CDR1 is SEHNR and CDR2 FQNEAQ (reference sequence). CDR3 length: 13 amino acids. V was trimmed by 5 bases and J by 3 bases, leaving 11 bases between them. CDR3 protein: CASSVGFYYEQYF. The CDR3 nucleotides read TGTGCCAGCAGCGTGGGGTTCTACTACGAGCAGTACTTC.

The chain has TRBV19 and TRBJ2-2, with TRBD2 matching over 10 bases. Germline-derived CDR1 and CDR2 are LNHDA and SQIVND (reference sequence). The CDR3 has 19 residues. V was pared by 1 base and J by 2 bases, with 10 bases of the junction left unmatched. In DNA form, the CDR3 reads TGTGCCAGTAGTATAGCCCTTGGTCTAGCGGGGGACAACACCGGGGAGCTGTTTTTT. This codes for CASSIALGLAGDNTGELFF.

The table lists this clonotype with many counts. V usage is TRBV7-9 and J usage is TRBJ1-2; 7 bases align to TRBD1. The junction had 6 bases not matched to a gene; V was cut back by 5 bases and J by 3 bases. The germline V gene encodes CDR1 SEHNR and CDR2 FQNEAQ (reference sequence). The CDR3 loop spans 14 amino acids. The CDR3 protein is CASSQAGTDYGYTF. The CDR3 DNA sequence: TGTGCCAGCAGCCAAGCCGGGACAGACTATGGCTACACCTTC.

The chain employs TRBV28 and TRBJ1-6; no clear D. There are 13 residues in the CDR3. The germline gives CDR1 MDHEN, CDR2 SYDVKM. V was pared by 0 bases and J by 7 bases, with 4 bases between. The CDR3 here is CASSLWPNSPLHF. CDR3 bases: TGTGCCAGCAGTTTATGGCCCAATTCACCCCTCCACTTT.

This clonotype was counted ten times or more. V gene TRBV20-1 combines with J gene TRBJ2-1, with 9 bases matching TRBD1. CDR1 is DFQATT, CDR2 SNEGSKA, per germline (reference sequence). CDR3 length: 14 residues. The V and J ends lost 6 bases and 2 bases, in that order; junction bases with no gene match: 5. This CDR3 reads CSAWTGDAYNEQFF. In nucleotides, the CDR3 is TGCAGTGCGTGGACAGGGGACGCCTACAATGAGCAGTTCTTC.

This clonotype was recorded many times. The chain joins TRBV28 to TRBJ1-1; D is perhaps TRBD1 (6 bases). The CDR3 extends over 14 amino acids. V was pared by 5 bases and J by 1 base, with 11 bases between. The germline V gene has CDR1 MDHEN and CDR2 SYDVKM. The CDR3 sequence is CASSTGTTNTEAFF. The DNA for the CDR3 is TGTGCCAGCAGTACCGGGACAACGAACACTGAAGCTTTCTTT.

Ten or more counts support this clonotype. V gene TRBV20-1 combines with J gene TRBJ2-3; 11 bases line up with TRBD2. Germline V lookup: CDR1 DFQATT, CDR2 SNEGSKA (reference sequence). This CDR3 is 14 amino acids long. With V trimmed by 5 bases and J by 8 bases, 9 bases remained unmatched. The CDR3 nucleotides are TGCAGTGCTCCTAGCGGGGGGCCCGCGGCTACGCAGTATTTT. Translating it yields CSAPSGGPAATQYF.

The table lists this clonotype with a few counts. This sequence joins TRBV12-5 and TRBJ2-7, with D possibly matching TRBD2 (5 bases). The CDR3 is made up of 13 amino acids. Deletions cut 7 bases from V and 6 bases from J, with 16 bases between. Germline V gene data show CDR1 as LGHNT and CDR2 as FRNRAP. CDR3 DNA: TGTGCTAGTGCCCCCCAAGGAGGCGGCGAGCAGTACTTC. This translates into CASAPQGGGEQYF.

V and J are TRBV5-5 and TRBJ1-4, with unresolved D. In germline, CDR1 is SGHKS, CDR2 YYEKEE (reference sequence). CDR3 length equals 12 residues. Trimming took 2 bases from V and 7 from J, leaving 6 bases between them. CDR3 bases: TGTGCCAGCAGCTTCGTGGGTGAAAAACTGTTTTTT. Protein product: CASSFVGEKLFF.

This clonotype appeared many times. This chain uses TRBV19 with TRBJ2-7; TRBD1 matches at 8 bases. J gave up 3 bases and V 3 bases, and 1 base lay outside the gene matches. Germline CDR1 and CDR2: LNHDA and SQIVND (reference sequence). This CDR3 is built from 13 residues. The CDR3 region is CASSIDRGYEQYF. CDR3 bases: TGTGCCAGTAGTATCGACAGGGGCTACGAGCAGTACTTC.

Ten or more counts support this clonotype. The chain recombines TRBV20-1 with TRBJ1-1; D remains ambiguous. V lost 4 bases and J lost 1, with 13 bases in between. The CDR3 is 14 residues long. CDR1 DFQATT and CDR2 SNEGSKA come from the germline V gene (reference sequence). The CDR3 region is CSAMSAFTNTEAFF. In DNA, the CDR3 is TGCAGTGCTATGTCAGCTTTTACGAACACTGAAGCTTTCTTT.

This clonotype was observed at least ten times. The genes are TRBV29-1 and TRBJ2-3, with TRBD1 as a possible D gene (5 bases). V was shortened by 5 bases and J by 2 bases, with 8 bases between the two germline ends. There are 12 residues in the CDR3. Germline V gene lookup returns CDR1 SQVTM and CDR2 ANQGSEA. The CDR3 loop is CSVRQTTDTQYF. In DNA form, the CDR3 reads TGCAGCGTTCGACAGACCACAGATACGCAGTATTTT.

J is TRBJ1-6 and V is TRBV3-1; D may be TRBD1 (5 bases). This CDR3 is 15 amino acids long. Germline V CDR1 and CDR2: LGHDT, YNNKEL (reference sequence). V lost 4 bases, J lost 4 bases, and 11 bases lay in between. The CDR3 DNA is TGTGCCAGCAGCCGCCCCGGGGCTTATAATTCACCCCTCCACTTT. It codes for CASSRPGAYNSPLHF. The full variable domain, rest sourced from reference TRBV3-1 and TRBJ1-6, is DTAVSQTPKYLVTQMGNDKSIKCEQNLGHDTMYWYKQDSKKFLKIMFSYNNKELIINETVPNRFSPKSPDKAHLNLHINSLELGDSAVYFCASSRPGAYNSPLHFGNGTRLTVT.

This clonotype has a count of ten or more. The chain combines TRBV24-1 with TRBJ1-2, with D tentatively TRBD1 (5 bases). Looked up from germline, CDR1 is KGHDR and CDR2 is SFDVKD. V lost 5 bases to trimming and J lost 3 bases, with 18 bases between them. This CDR3 is 16 amino acids long. Written as DNA, the CDR3 is TGTGCCACCAGTGGCGGTCGGGGGTCGGTGGACTATGGCTACACCTTC. It yields the protein CATSGGRGSVDYGYTF.